This is a list of T cell receptor beta chains from one sample in a study of shared clonotypes between healthy human individuals. Repertoires were generated with immunoSEQ multiplex PCR, while TCRdb's copy carries only in-frame clones and drops some. The profile shows about 980,000 clones, approximately 76% of them singletons. Sequencing input: memory CD4+ T cells sorted from blood. The source of these receptors is a man between 18 and 35 years old in good health. Each CDR3 is given with its conserved first and last residue. Fields, in order: V gene, CDR3 protein.

TRBV30 | CAWSRGGLVYGYTF
TRBV7-2 | CASSSMNLAGQETQYF
TRBV7-2 | CASSLDGSYGYTF
TRBV28 | CASSLYRRVAYEQYF
TRBV28 | CASTPQSSGNTIYF
TRBV27 | CASSTYTRSGANVLTF
TRBV7-9 | CASEPSTDTQYF
TRBV30 | CAWSVTSGGGETQYF
TRBV2 | CASSPGQISNQPQHF
TRBV18 | CASSNTPGRKGSDEQYF
TRBV6-5 | CASRDRMNTEAFF
TRBV5-6 | CASSWDGGSYEQYF